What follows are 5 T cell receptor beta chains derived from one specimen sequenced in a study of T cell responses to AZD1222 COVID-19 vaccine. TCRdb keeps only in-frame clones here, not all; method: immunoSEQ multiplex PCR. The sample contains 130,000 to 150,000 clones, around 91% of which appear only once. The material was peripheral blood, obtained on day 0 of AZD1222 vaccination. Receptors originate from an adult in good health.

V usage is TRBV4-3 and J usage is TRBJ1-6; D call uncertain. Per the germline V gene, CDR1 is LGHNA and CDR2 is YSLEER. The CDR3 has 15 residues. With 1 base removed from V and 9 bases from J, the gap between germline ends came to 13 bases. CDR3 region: CASSQVPGSGSPLHF. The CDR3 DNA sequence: TGCGCCAGCAGCCAAGTCCCGGGATCGGGTTCACCCCTCCACTTT.

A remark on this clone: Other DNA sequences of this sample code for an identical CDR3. This CDR3 reads CATRDSPSYEQYF. The CDR3 DNA sequence: TGTGCCACCCGGGACAGTCCCTCCTACGAGCAGTACTTC. The genes are TRBV19 and TRBJ2-7, with 7 bases matching TRBD1. Germline V gene sequence: CDR1 LNHDA, CDR2 SQIVND (reference sequence). The junction had 6 bases not matched to a gene; V was cut back by 10 bases and J by 0 bases. The CDR3 is 13 amino acids.

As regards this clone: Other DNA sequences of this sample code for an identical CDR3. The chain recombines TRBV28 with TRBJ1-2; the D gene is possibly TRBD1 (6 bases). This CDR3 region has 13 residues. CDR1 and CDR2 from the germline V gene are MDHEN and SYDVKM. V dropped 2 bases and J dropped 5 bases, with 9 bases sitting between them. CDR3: CASSLGGGYGYTF. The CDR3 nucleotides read TGTGCCAGCAGTTTAGGGGGCGGGTATGGCTACACCTTC.

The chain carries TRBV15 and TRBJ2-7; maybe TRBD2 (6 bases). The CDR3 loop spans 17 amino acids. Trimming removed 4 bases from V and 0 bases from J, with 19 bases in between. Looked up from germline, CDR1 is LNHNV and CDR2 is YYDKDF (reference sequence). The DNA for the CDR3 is TGTGCCACCAGCACCCCCAGGGCGGGATCTAGCTCCTACGAGCAGTACTTC. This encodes CATSTPRAGSSSYEQYF.

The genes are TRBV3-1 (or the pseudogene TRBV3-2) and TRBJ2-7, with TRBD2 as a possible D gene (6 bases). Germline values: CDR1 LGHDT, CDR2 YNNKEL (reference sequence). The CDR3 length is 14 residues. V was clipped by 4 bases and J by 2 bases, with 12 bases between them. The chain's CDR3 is CASSPGLSPYEQYF. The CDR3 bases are TGTGCCAGCAGCCCGGGACTTTCACCCTACGAGCAGTACTTC.